This is a list of T cell receptor beta chains from one sample in a study of T cells in Graves' hyperthyroidism and ophthalmopathy. Each CDR3 protein gets one entry after TCRdb re-called the multiplex PCR reads with MiXCR. The sample lists around 620,000 distinct CDR3 sequences, 14% occurring once. The source material was blood. The receptors derive from a woman between 18 and 30 years old with Graves' ophthalmopathy. Both conserved end residues are part of each CDR3. The D gene is left open where the match is weak. Expanded clones are given a class, and other clones once, few, many or no size at all.

DNA | CDR3 | size | D | V | length | J
TGCGCCAGCCAAGGCTCCTATAGCAATCAGCCCCAGCATTTT | CASQGSYSNQPQHF | many | NA | TRBV4-1 | 14 | TRBJ1-5
TGTGCCAGCTCACGGGGACAAGAGACCCAGTACTTC | CASSRGQETQYF | many | NA | TRBV18 | 12 | TRBJ2-5
TGTGCCAGCCTTATGGGGGAGACCCAGTACTTC | CASLMGETQYF | many | NA | TRBV6-1 | 11 | TRBJ2-5
TGTGCCACCAGACCGGGGACAGGGGGCGCGGCCTATGGCTACACCTTC | CATRPGTGGAAYGYTF | few | TRBD1 | TRBV24-1 | 16 | TRBJ1-2
TGTGCCAGCAGTTATTTCTTCGGGGGAAGCTCTGGAAACACCATATATTTT | CASSYFFGGSSGNTIYF | many | NA | TRBV6-6 | 17 | TRBJ1-3
TGTGCCAGCAGCGTCCGCAGGGGGACCCACTACAATGAGCAGTTCTTC | CASSVRRGTHYNEQFF | few | TRBD1 | TRBV9 | 16 | TRBJ2-1
TGCAGTGCCCCCGGACTAGCCCTATCCTACAATGAGCAGTTCTTC | CSAPGLALSYNEQFF | many | TRBD2 | TRBV20-1 | 15 | TRBJ2-1
TGTGCCAGCTCACCCCAGGGACAGAACACCGGGGAGCTGTTTTTT | CASSPQGQNTGELFF | many | NA | TRBV18 | 15 | TRBJ2-2
TGTGCCAGCAGTTTCGGGACACTGAACACTGAAGCTTTCTTT | CASSFGTLNTEAFF | many | NA | TRBV27 | 14 | TRBJ1-1
TGTGCCAGCAGCCCAGGACAGAGGACTGAAGCTTTCTTT | CASSPGQRTEAFF | many | NA | TRBV7-9 | 13 | TRBJ1-1
TGTGCCAGCAGCCAAGAGACGGCCCGGGGCACCCAAACCGGGGAGCTGTTTTTT | CASSQETARGTQTGELFF | NA | NA | TRBV14 | 18 | TRBJ2-2
TGTGCCAGCACGACTAGCGGGTGGGGAGATACGCAGTATTTT | CASTTSGWGDTQYF | many | TRBD2 | TRBV2 | 14 | TRBJ2-3
TGTGCCAGCAGTAGAAGAGGTCATGCCCTTACCTCCTACGAGCAGTACTTC | CASSRRGHALTSYEQYF | many | NA | TRBV2 | 17 | TRBJ2-7
TGTGCCTGGAGTGTAGGGGGAGCTAACTATGGCTACACCTTC | CAWSVGGANYGYTF | few | NA | TRBV30 | 14 | TRBJ1-2
TGTGCCAGCAGTACGACAGGGCTCCTAGCGGGAGGAGCCGGGGAGACCCAGTACTTC | CASSTTGLLAGGAGETQYF | NA | TRBD2 | TRBV6-1 | 19 | TRBJ2-5
TGTGCCAGCAGCCGGACCGGGAGTTTAAGCACAGATACGCAGTATTTT | CASSRTGSLSTDTQYF | few | NA | TRBV5-4 | 16 | TRBJ2-3
TGTGCCAGCAGCTTAGCGGGTTCCACCTACGAGCAGTACTTC | CASSLAGSTYEQYF | many | NA | TRBV11-2 | 14 | TRBJ2-7
TGTGCCAGCAGCCAACCCAGGTCCGAGCAGTACTTC | CASSQPRSEQYF | many | NA | TRBV7-3 | 12 | TRBJ2-7
TGTGCCAGCAGCTCCTACTCCGCTGGGGCCAACGTCCTGACTTTC | CASSSYSAGANVLTF | many | NA | TRBV7-2 | 15 | TRBJ2-6
TGCGCCAGCAGCCAAAGAGTTCTCGGGCTAGCGGGGATACTTTCCCCGTACGAGCAGTACTTC | CASSQRVLGLAGILSPYEQYF | few | TRBD2 | TRBV4-1 | 21 | TRBJ2-7
TGTGCCACCAGCAGAGTAAAGGAACCTGAAGCTTTCTTT | CATSRVKEPEAFF | few | NA | TRBV15 | 13 | TRBJ1-1
TGTGCCAGCAGTTCCTCTACTGACTCCTACGAGCAGTACTTC | CASSSSTDSYEQYF | few | NA | TRBV12-3/TRBV12-4 | 14 | TRBJ2-7
TGTGCCAGCAGCTACCTGACTGAGAACACTGAAGCTTTCTTT | CASSYLTENTEAFF | many | NA | TRBV7-2 | 14 | TRBJ1-1
TGTGCCAGCAGCTTAGTGGCAGGGGAGGGAGGCTACACCTTC | CASSLVAGEGGYTF | many | NA | TRBV7-2 | 14 | TRBJ1-2
TGTGCCAGCAGCCTGGGACAGGGAAACTACAATGAGCAGTTCTTC | CASSLGQGNYNEQFF | few | TRBD1 | TRBV12-3/TRBV12-4 | 15 | TRBJ2-1
TGTGCCAGCAGGCCTGGGACAGGGGTAACTGAAGCTTTCTTT | CASRPGTGVTEAFF | many | TRBD1 | TRBV5-8 | 14 | TRBJ1-1
TGTGCCAGCAGTCTCGGACAGGGTTGGGGCTACACCTTC | CASSLGQGWGYTF | once | TRBD1 | TRBV27 | 13 | TRBJ1-2
TGTGCCAGCAGCACCGGACCAGCGGGAGGCGGTACAGATACGCAGTATTTT | CASSTGPAGGGTDTQYF | many | TRBD2 | TRBV27 | 17 | TRBJ2-3
TGCGCCAGCAGTGAGCCTGGACGGGAGGGCCGCGGTACGCAGTATTTT | CASSEPGREGRGTQYF | few | TRBD2 | TRBV10-2 | 16 | TRBJ2-3